The clone carrying this T cell receptor beta chain has only a few counts. This sample was taken from a study of cytomegalovirus exposure and HLA in healthy donors. Overall study context: Genotyping of roughly 400 donors showed that about 83% belonged to the Caucasian-associated ancestry cluster.

The PCR was carried out with 60 Vbeta primers and 13 Jbeta primers. TCRdb's copy holds only in-frame clones and misses some; the assay was immunoSEQ multiplex PCR. The sample contains 150,000 to 200,000 clones, approximately 88% of which appear only once. The sequence was collected from a woman younger than 30 in good health and CMV-seronegative. The sample was PBMCs.

CDR3 in amino acids: CAWRTGGVNNSPLHF. The CDR3 region has the DNA TGTGCCTGGAGAACAGGGGGCGTAAATAATTCACCCCTCCACTTT. The chain couples TRBV30 to TRBJ1-6, with 9 bases identical to TRBD1. CDR1 and CDR2 from the germline V gene are GTSNPN and SVGIG (reference sequence). V lost 3 bases, J lost 5 bases, and 5 bases stayed unmatched. This CDR3 region has 15 residues.